This entry concerns a single T cell receptor beta chain. CDR1 is MNHEY and CDR2 is SMNVEV in the germline V gene (reference sequence). V lost 5 bases and J lost 4; bases outside the gene matches: 7. The CDR3 length is 15 residues. This entry belongs to a study of early T cells in non-severe SARS-CoV-2 infection. MiXCR was run by TCRdb on the 5' RACE reads, yielding one entry per CDR3 protein. Altogether tens of thousands of distinct CDR3 sequences are present, about an eighth being singletons, with the ten largest covering 4.5% to 7%. The TCR originated in an adult who was a healthcare worker with PCR-confirmed SARS-CoV-2 infection or an uninfected control (not recorded which). This specimen was whole blood, taken at baseline. V and J are TRBV27 and TRBJ2-3, with 9 bases fitting TRBD2. The CDR3 DNA sequence: TGTGCCAGCAGTAGGCTAGCGGGATTGGCAGATACGCAGTATTTT. It is translated as CASSRLAGLADTQYF.